A selection of T cell receptor beta chains follows, all from one sample in a study of T cells after yellow fever vaccination. TCRdb re-analysed the 5' RACE reads in MiXCR, keeping a single row per CDR3 protein. This table holds hundreds of thousands of distinct CDR3 sequences, around 10% found once. The specimen was PBMCs, collected on the day of the first yellow fever vaccination. The receptor source for this set is a man aged 18 to 35 who received the YFV17D yellow fever vaccine. CDR3s include the opening cysteine and the closing phenylalanine or tryptophan. The D gene is left open where the match is weak. Clone size, where shown, is once, few, many, or a class for clones that have expanded.

TGTGCCAGTAGTTCCTTAAACGCGAACACCGGGGAGCTGTTTTTT,CASSSLNANTGELFF,.,TRBV19,TRBJ2-2,few,15
TGTGCCAGCAGTTGGACTAGCGGGGGGTCCGAGCAGTACTTC,CASSWTSGGSEQYF,TRBD2,TRBV12-3/TRBV12-4,TRBJ2-7,few,14
TGCGCCAGCAGCTTGGGACCTACTACCTCTGGGGCCAACGTCCTGACTTTC,CASSLGPTTSGANVLTF,.,TRBV5-1,TRBJ2-6,.,17
TGTGCCAGCAGCCAAGAATGGAATTCACCCCTCCACTTT,CASSQEWNSPLHF,.,TRBV14,TRBJ1-6,few,13
TGCGCCAGCAGCTTTCGATCTAGCGGGGGGAATACAGATACGCAGTATTTT,CASSFRSSGGNTDTQYF,TRBD2,TRBV4-1,TRBJ2-3,.,17
TGTGCCAGCAGCTTAGCGGGGGGGCCGGGCACAGATACGCAGTATTTT,CASSLAGGPGTDTQYF,.,TRBV7-2,TRBJ2-3,few,16
TGTGCCAGCAGCTCACAGGAGCGGACTGAAGCTTTCTTT,CASSSQERTEAFF,.,TRBV7-3,TRBJ1-1,few,13
TGCGCCAGCAGCTTGCAGAGCTCCTACAATGAGCAGTTCTTC,CASSLQSSYNEQFF,.,TRBV5-1,TRBJ2-1,many,14
TGTGCCAGCTCACCACCCTCAGGCAACTATGGCTACACCTTC,CASSPPSGNYGYTF,.,TRBV18,TRBJ1-2,once,14
TGCGCCAGCAGCCGCGACCACGGACCTGCCTACGAGCAGTACTTC,CASSRDHGPAYEQYF,.,TRBV4-3,TRBJ2-7,.,15
TGTGCCAGCAGCTGGGGGGGACTAGCGGGGGCCTACGAGCAGTACTTC,CASSWGGLAGAYEQYF,TRBD2,TRBV7-2,TRBJ2-7,few,16
TGTGCCAGCAGCCCCAGAGGATACAATGAGCAGTTCTTC,CASSPRGYNEQFF,.,TRBV12-3/TRBV12-4,TRBJ2-1,many,13
TGTGCCAGTAGTATGTCGTGGGCCGGGGAGCTGTTTTTT,CASSMSWAGELFF,.,TRBV19,TRBJ2-2,few,13
TGTGCCAGCCGGATTTTTAGTGGCACTGAAGCTTTCTTT,CASRIFSGTEAFF,.,TRBV27,TRBJ1-1,.,13